This T cell receptor beta chain was profiled in a study of tumor-infiltrating lymphocytes in primary liver carcinoma. The study, taken as a whole, reports: CD8+ and CD4+ repertoires went uncompared, the samples being bulk unsorted.

On this clonotype: The target antigen is unknown. A junction boundary mismatches the germline segment, possibly from a read error.

Germline V CDR1 and CDR2: SNHLY, FYNNEI. This CDR3 region has 15 residues. Germline DNA was also extracted, and blood RNA derived from unsorted whole blood. Starting material of 400 to 600 ng total RNA yielded TCR beta cDNA via a constant-region primer. Researchers made the TCR beta libraries by running three nested multiplex PCR rounds with slightly modified ARM-PCR. The first two PCR rounds used TRBV1-TRBV30 forward primers with a C-beta reverse primer, about 10 cycles each. TCRdb reprocessed the multiplex PCR reads via MiXCR and lists one record per CDR3 protein. This repertoire shows around 210,000 distinct CDR3 sequences, almost 65% found once; its top ten account for roughly 6.4%.

This chain connects TRBV2 to TRBJ2-2; D might be TRBD1 or TRBD2, each matching 6 bases. Sequences were obtained from peripheral blood. This receptor was obtained from an older woman with primary liver carcinoma and hepatitis B virus infection. The CDR3 protein is CASSDEQGNARELFF. CDR3 bases: TGTGCCAGCAGTGACGAGCAGGGGAATGCCCGGGAGTTGTTTTTT.